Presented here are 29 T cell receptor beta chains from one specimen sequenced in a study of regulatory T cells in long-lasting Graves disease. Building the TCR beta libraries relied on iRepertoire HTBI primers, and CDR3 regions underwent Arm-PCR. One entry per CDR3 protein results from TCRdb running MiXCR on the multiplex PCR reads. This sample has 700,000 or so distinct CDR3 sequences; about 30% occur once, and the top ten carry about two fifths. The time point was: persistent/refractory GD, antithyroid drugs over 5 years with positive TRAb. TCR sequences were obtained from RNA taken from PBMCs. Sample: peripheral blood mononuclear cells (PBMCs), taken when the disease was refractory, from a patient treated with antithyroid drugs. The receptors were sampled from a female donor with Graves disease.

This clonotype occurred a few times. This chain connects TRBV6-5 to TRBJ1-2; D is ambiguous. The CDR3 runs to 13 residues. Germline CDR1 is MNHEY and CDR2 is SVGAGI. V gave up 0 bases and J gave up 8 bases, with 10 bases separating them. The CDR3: CASSYSNGQGYTF. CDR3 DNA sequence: TGTGCCAGCAGTTACTCGAACGGGCAGGGCTACACCTTC.

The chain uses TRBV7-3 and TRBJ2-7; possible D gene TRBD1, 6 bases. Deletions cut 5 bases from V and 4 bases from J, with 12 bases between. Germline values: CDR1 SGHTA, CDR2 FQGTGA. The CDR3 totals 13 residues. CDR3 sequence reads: CASSPPGHYEQYF. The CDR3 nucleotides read TGTGCCAGCAGCCCACCGGGACATTACGAGCAGTACTTC.

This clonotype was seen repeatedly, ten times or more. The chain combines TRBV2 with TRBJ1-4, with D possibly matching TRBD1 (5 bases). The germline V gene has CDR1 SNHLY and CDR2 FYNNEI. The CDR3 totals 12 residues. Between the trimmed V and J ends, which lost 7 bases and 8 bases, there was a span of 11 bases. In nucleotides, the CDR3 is TGTGCCAGCACCCACGCAGGGGAAAAACTGTTTTTT. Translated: CASTHAGEKLFF. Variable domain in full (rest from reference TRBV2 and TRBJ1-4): EPEVTQTPSHQVTQMGQEVILRCVPISNHLYFYWYRQILGQKVEFLVSFYNNEISEKSEIFDDQFSVERPDGSNFTLKIRSTKLEDSAMYFCASTHAGEKLFFGSGTQLSVL.

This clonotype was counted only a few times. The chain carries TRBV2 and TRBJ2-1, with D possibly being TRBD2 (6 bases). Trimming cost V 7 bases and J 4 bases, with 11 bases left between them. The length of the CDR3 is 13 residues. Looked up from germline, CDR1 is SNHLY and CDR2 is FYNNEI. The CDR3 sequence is CASTGVSYNEQFF. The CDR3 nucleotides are TGTGCCAGCACGGGAGTTTCATACAATGAGCAGTTCTTC.

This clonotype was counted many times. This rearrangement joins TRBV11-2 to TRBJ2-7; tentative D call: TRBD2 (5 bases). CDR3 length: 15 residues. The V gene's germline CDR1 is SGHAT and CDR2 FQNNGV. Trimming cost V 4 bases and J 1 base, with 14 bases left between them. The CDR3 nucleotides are TGTGCCAGCAGCTCAACAAGGACTTCTTCCTACGAGCAGTACTTC. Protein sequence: CASSSTRTSSYEQYF. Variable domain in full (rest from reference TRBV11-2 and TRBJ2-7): EAGVAQSPRYKIIEKRQSVAFWCNPISGHATLYWYQQILGQGPKLLIQFQNNGVVDDSQLPKDRFSAERLKGVDSTLKIQPAKLEDSAVYLCASSSTRTSSYEQYFGPGTRLTVT.

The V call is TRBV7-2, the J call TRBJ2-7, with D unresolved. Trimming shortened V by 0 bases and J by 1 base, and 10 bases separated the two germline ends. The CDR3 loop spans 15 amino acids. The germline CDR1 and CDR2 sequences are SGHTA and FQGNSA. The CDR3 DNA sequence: TGTGCCAGCAGCTTAGCAACCTCACCTTCCTACGAGCAGTACTTC. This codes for CASSLATSPSYEQYF.

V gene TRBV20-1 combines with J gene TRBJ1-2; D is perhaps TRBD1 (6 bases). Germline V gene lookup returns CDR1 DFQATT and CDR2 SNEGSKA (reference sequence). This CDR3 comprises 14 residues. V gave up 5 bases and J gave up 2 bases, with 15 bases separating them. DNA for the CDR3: TGCAGTGCTGCGGACTGGGGGGCCAACTATGGCTACACCTTC. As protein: CSAADWGANYGYTF.

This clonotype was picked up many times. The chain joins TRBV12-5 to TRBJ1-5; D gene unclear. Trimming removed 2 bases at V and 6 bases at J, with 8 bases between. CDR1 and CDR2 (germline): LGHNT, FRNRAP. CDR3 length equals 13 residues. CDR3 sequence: CASGLTRVQPQHF. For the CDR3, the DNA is TGTGCTAGTGGTTTGACAAGAGTTCAGCCCCAGCATTTT.

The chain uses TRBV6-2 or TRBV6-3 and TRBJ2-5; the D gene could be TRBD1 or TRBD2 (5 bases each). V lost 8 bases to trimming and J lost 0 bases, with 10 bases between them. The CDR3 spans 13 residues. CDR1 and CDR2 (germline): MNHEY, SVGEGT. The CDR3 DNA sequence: TGTGCCAGCGAGAGGGGCAACCAAGAGACCCAGTACTTC. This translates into CASERGNQETQYF.

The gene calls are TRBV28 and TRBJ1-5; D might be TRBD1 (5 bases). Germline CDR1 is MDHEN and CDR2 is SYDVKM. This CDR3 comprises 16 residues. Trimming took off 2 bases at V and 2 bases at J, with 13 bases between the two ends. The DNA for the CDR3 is TGTGCCAGCAGTTTAGGGGGAACCTTTGGCAATCAGCCCCAGCATTTT. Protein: CASSLGGTFGNQPQHF. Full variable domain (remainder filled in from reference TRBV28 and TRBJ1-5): DVKVTQSSRYLVKRTGEKVFLECVQDMDHENMFWYRQDPGLGLRLIYFSYDVKMKEKGDIPEGYSVSREKKERFSLILESASTNQTSMYLCASSLGGTFGNQPQHFGDGTRLSIL.

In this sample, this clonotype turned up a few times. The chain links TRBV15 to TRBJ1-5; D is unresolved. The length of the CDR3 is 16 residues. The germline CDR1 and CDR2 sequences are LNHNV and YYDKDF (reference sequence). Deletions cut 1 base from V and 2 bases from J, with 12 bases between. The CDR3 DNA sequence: TGTGCCACCAGCAGAGGGATTGGGCAGGGCAATCAGCCCCAGCATTTT. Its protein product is CATSRGIGQGNQPQHF.

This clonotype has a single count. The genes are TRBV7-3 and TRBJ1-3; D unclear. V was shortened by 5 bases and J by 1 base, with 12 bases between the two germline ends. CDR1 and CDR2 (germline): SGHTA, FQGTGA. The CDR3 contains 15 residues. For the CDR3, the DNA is TGTGCCAGCAGCCCATTCGAAGGTTCTGGAAACACCATATATTTT. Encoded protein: CASSPFEGSGNTIYF.

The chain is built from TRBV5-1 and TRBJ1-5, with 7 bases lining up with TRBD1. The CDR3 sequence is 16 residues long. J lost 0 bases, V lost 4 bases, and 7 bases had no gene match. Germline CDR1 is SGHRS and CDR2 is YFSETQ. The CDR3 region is CASSPGTAFSNQPQHF. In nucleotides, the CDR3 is TGCGCCAGCAGCCCTGGGACAGCCTTTAGCAATCAGCCCCAGCATTTT. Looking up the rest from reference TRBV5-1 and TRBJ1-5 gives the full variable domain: KAGVTQTPRYLIKTRGQQVTLSCSPISGHRSVSWYQQTPGQGLQFLFEYFSETQRNKGNFPGRFSGRQFSNSRSEMNVSTLELGDSALYLCASSPGTAFSNQPQHFGDGTRLSIL.

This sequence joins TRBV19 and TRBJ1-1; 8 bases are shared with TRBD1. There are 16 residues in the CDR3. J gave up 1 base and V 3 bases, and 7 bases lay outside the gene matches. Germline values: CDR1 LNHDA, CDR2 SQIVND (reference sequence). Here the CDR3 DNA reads TGTGCCAGTAGTATTGGGACAGGTCCCGAGAACACTGAAGCTTTCTTT. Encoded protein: CASSIGTGPENTEAFF.

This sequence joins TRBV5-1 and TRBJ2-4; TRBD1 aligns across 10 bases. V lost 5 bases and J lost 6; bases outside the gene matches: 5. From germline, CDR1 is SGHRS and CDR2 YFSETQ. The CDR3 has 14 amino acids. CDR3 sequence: CASSLRDRGNIQYF. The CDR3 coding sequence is TGCGCCAGCAGTCTCCGGGACAGGGGAAACATTCAGTACTTC.

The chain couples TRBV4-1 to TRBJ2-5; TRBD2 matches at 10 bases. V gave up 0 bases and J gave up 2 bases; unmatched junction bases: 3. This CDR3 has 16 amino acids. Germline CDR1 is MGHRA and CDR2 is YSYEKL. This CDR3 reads CASSQELAGLQETQYF. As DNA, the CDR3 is TGCGCCAGCAGCCAAGAACTAGCGGGATTACAAGAGACCCAGTACTTC.

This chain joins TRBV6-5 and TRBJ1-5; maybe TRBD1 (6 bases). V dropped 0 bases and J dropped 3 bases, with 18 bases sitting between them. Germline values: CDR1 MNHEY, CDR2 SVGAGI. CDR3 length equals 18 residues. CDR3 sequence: CASSYSSPGHGTNQPQHF. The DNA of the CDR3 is TGTGCCAGCAGTTACTCGAGCCCGGGACACGGGACCAATCAGCCCCAGCATTTT.

The CDR3 loop reads CASRLTSGSKLTGELFF. CDR3 coding DNA: TGTGCCAGCAGGCTGACTAGCGGGAGTAAGCTCACCGGGGAGCTGTTTTTT. The chain recombines TRBV12-3 or TRBV12-4 with TRBJ2-2, with 12 bases aligning to TRBD2. The CDR3 extends over 17 amino acids. Unmatched junction bases numbered 9, after V lost 6 bases and J lost 4 bases.

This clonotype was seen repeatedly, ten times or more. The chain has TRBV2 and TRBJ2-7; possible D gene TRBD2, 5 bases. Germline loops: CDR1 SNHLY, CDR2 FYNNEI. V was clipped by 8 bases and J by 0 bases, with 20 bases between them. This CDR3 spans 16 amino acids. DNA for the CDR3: TGTGCCAGCTCACGAGGGCCCCTCTGGAGCTCCTACGAGCAGTACTTC. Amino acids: CASSRGPLWSSYEQYF.

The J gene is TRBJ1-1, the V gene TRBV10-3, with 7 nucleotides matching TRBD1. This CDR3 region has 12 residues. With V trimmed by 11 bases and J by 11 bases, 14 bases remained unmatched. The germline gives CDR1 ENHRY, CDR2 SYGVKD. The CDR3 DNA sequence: TGTGCCCTCTCCAGGACAGGTCGTGACGCTTTCTTT. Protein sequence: CALSRTGRDAFF.

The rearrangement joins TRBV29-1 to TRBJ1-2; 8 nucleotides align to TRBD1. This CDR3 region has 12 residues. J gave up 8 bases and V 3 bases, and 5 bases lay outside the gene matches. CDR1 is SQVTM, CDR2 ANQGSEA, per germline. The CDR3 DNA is TGCAGCGTTGAGTGGACAGGGATCGGCTACACCTTC. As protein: CSVEWTGIGYTF. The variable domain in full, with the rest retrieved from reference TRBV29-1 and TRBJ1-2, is SAVISQKPSRDICQRGTSLTIQCQVDSQVTMMFWYRQQPGQSLTLIATANQGSEATYESGFVIDKFPISRPNLTFSTLTVSNMSPEDSSIYLCSVEWTGIGYTFGSGTRLTVV.

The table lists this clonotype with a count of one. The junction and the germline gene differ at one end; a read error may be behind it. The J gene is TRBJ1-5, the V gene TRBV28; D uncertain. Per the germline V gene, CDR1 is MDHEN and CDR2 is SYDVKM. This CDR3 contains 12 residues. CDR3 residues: CSSSLAGQPQHF. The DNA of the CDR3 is TGTTCCAGCAGTTTGGCGGGTCAGCCCCAGCATTTT. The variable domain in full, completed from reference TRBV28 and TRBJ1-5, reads DVKVTQSSRYLVKRTGEKVFLECVQDMDHENMFWYRQDPGLGLRLIYFSYDVKMKEKGDIPEGYSVSREKKERFSLILESASTNQTSMYLCSSSLAGQPQHFGDGTRLSIL.

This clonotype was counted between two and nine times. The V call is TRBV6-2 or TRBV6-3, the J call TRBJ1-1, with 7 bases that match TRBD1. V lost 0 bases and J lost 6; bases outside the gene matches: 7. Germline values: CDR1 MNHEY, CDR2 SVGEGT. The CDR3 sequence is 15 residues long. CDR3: CASSYSRGQGAEAFF. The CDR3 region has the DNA TGTGCCAGCAGTTACTCGAGGGGGCAGGGGGCTGAAGCTTTCTTT.

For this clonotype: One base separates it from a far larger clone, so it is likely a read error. In DNA, the CDR3 is TGTGCCAGCAGCCCCCTTGGCGCGGGAAACACTGAAGCTTTCTTT. Translation gives CASSPLGAGNTEAFF. V gene TRBV5-4 combines with J gene TRBJ1-1; the D is unclear. The V gene lost 4 bases and the J gene lost 2 bases, with 15 bases spanning the gap. The CDR3 consists of 15 residues. Germline CDR1 and CDR2: SGHNT and YYREEE (reference sequence). The full variable domain, completed using reference TRBV5-4 and TRBJ1-1, is ETGVTQSPTHLIKTRGQQVTLRCSSQSGHNTVSWYQQALGQGPQFIFQYYREEENGRGNFPPRFSGLQFPNYSSELNVNALELDDSALYLCASSPLGAGNTEAFFGQGTRLTVV.

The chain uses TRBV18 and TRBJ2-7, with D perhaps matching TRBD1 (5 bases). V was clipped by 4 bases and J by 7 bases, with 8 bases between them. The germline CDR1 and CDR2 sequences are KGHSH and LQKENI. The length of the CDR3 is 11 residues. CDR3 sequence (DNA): TGTGCCAGCTCACAGCAGGGTGAGCAGTACTTC. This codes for CASSQQGEQYF.

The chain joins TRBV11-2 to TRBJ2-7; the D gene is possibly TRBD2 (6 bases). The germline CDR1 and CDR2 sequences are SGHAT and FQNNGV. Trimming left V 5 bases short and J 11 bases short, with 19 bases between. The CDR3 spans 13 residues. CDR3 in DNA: TGTGCCAGCAGCCTCCCTGGGCGGGATGTGGAGTACTTC. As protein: CASSLPGRDVEYF. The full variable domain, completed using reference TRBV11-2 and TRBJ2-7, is EAGVAQSPRYKIIEKRQSVAFWCNPISGHATLYWYQQILGQGPKLLIQFQNNGVVDDSQLPKDRFSAERLKGVDSTLKIQPAKLEDSAVYLCASSLPGRDVEYFGPGTRLTVT.

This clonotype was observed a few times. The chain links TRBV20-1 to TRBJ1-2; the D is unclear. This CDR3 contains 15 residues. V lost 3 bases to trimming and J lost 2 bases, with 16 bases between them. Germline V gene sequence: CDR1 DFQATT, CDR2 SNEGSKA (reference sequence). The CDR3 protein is CSARGLDLGNYGYTF. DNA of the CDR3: TGCAGTGCTAGGGGCCTTGACCTAGGGAACTATGGCTACACCTTC.

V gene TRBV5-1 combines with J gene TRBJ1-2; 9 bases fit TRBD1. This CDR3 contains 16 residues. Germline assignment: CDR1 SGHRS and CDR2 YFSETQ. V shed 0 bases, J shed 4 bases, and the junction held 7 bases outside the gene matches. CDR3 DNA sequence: TGCGCCAGCAGCTTGGGTACAGGGGGCATCGGCTATGGCTACACCTTC. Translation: CASSLGTGGIGYGYTF.

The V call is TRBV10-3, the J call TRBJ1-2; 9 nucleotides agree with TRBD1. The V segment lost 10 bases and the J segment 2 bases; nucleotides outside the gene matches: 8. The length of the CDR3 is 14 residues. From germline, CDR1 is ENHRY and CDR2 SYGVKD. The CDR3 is CATRRQGGNYGYTF. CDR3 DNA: TGTGCCACCAGACGACAGGGGGGGAACTATGGCTACACCTTC.